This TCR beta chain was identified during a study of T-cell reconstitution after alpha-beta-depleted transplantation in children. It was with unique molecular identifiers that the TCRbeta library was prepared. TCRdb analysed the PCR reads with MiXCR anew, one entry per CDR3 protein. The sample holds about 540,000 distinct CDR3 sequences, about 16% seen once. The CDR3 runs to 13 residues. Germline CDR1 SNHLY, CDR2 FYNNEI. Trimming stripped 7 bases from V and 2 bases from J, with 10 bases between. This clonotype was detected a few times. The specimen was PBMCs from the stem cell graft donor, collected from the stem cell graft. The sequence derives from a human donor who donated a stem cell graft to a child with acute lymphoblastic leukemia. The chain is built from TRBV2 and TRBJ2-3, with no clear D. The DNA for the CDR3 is TGTGCCAGCAAAGACCGGCACACAGATACGCAGTATTTT. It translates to CASKDRHTDTQYF.